This T cell receptor beta chain is drawn from a study of T cell repertoires in cytomegalovirus infection. This clonotype turned up a few times. TCRdb passed the reads through MiXCR, listing each CDR3 protein once. The table shows 560,000 or so distinct CDR3 sequences, with 16% occurring only once. Input material: CD8+ T cells from PBMCs. The clonotype originates from a human donor in good health (CMV status not recorded). Some clones in this sample may be carry-over from other donors' samples.

The CDR3, as DNA: TGCAGCGTCAACAGGGGCAGGGAAGCTTTCTTT. Residues: CSVNRGREAFF. The chain recombines TRBV29-1 with TRBJ1-1; TRBD1 agrees at 7 bases. The CDR3 runs 11 residues. J gave up 8 bases and V 6 bases, and 6 bases lay outside the gene matches. Germline loops: CDR1 SQVTM, CDR2 ANQGSEA.